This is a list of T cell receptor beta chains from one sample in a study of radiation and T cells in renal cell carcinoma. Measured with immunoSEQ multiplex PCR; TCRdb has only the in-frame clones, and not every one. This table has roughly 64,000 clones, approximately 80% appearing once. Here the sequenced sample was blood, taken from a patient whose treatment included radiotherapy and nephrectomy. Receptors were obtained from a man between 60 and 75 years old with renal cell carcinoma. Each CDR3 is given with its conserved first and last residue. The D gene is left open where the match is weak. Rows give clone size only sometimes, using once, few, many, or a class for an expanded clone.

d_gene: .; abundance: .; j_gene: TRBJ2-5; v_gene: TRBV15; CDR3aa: CATSRGEGLETQYF; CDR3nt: TGTGCCACCAGCAGGGGGGAAGGGTTGGAGACCCAGTACTTC
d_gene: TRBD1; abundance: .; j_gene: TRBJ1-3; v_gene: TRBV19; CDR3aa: CASSRGGQGDSGNTIYF; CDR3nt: TGTGCCAGTAGTAGGGGAGGACAGGGCGACTCTGGAAACACCATATATTTT
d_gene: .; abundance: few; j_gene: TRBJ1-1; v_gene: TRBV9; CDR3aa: CASSVRGDTEAFF; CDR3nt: TGTGCCAGCAGCGTACGAGGCGACACTGAAGCTTTCTTT
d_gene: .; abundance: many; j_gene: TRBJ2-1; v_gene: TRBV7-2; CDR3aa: CASSHSADSSYNEQFF; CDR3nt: TGTGCCAGCAGCCATAGTGCGGATAGCTCCTACAATGAGCAGTTCTTC
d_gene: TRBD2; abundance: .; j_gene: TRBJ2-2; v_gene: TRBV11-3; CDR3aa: CASSPITGIREAGELFF; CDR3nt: TGTGCCAGCAGTCCCATTACCGGGATCCGGGAGGCCGGGGAGCTGTTTTTT
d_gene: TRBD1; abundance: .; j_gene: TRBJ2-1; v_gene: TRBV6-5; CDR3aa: CASRIQGNNEQFF; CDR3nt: TGTGCCAGCAGGATACAGGGGAACAATGAGCAGTTCTTC
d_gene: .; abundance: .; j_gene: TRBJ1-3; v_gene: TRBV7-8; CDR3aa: CASSMNRDSVSGNTIYF; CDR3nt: TGTGCCAGCAGCATGAACCGGGACTCTGTATCTGGAAACACCATATATTTT
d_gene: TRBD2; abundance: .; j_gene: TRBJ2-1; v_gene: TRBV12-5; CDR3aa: CASGLVLAGAGGEQFF; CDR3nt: TGTGCTAGTGGTTTGGTACTAGCGGGAGCGGGGGGCGAGCAGTTCTTC
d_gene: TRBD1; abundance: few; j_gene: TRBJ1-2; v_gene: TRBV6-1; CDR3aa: CASGRQGRKHGYTF; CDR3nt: TGTGCCAGCGGGAGACAGGGGAGGAAGCATGGCTACACCTTC
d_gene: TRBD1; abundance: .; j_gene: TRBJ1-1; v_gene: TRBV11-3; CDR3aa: CASSPGQVADTEAFF; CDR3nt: TGTGCCAGCAGCCCGGGACAGGTCGCCGACACTGAAGCTTTCTTT
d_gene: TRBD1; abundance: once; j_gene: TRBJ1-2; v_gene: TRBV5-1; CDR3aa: CASSLAGQPRGYTF; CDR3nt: TGCGCCAGCAGCTTGGCGGGACAGCCGAGGGGCTACACCTTC
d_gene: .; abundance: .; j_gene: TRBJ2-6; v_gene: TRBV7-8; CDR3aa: CASSSPGGAWAGANVLTF; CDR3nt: TGTGCCAGCAGCTCCCCCGGTGGAGCCTGGGCTGGGGCCAACGTCCTGACTTTC
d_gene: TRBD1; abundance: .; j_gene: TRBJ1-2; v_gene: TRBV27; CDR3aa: CASGQGSYFHYGYTF; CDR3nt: TGTGCCAGCGGACAGGGCTCGTATTTTCACTATGGCTACACCTTC
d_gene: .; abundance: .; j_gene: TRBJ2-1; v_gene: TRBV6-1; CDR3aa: CASTAAGPNNEQFF; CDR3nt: TGTGCCAGCACGGCGGCGGGGCCCAACAATGAGCAGTTCTTC
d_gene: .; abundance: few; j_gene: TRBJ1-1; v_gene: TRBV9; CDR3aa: CASSVDDGNTEAFF; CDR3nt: TGTGCCAGCAGCGTAGATGACGGAAACACTGAAGCTTTCTTT
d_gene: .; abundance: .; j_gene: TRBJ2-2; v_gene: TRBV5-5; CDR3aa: CASETAKLNTGELFF; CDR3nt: TGTGCCAGCGAGACGGCTAAACTGAACACCGGGGAGCTGTTTTTT
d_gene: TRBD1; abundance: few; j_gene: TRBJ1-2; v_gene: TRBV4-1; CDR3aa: CASRRDRSADYGYTF; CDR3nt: TGCGCCAGCAGGCGGGACAGGTCCGCGGACTATGGCTACACCTTC
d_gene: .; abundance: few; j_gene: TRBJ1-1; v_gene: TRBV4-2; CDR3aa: CASSQDREAEGAFF; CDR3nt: TGTGCCAGCAGCCAAGATCGGGAGGCAGAAGGAGCTTTCTTT
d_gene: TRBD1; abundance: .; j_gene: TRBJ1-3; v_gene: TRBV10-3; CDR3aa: CASTQGARGNTIYF; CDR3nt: TGTGCCAGCACACAGGGGGCTAGAGGAAACACCATATATTTT
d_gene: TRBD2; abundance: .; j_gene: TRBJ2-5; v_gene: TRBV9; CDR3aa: CASSWGTNQETQYF; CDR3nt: TGTGCCAGCTCCTGGGGGACTAACCAAGAGACCCAGTACTTC
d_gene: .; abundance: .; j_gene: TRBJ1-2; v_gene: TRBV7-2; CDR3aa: CASSPDPGPFYGYTF; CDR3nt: TGTGCCAGCAGCCCTGACCCGGGCCCTTTCTATGGCTACACCTTC
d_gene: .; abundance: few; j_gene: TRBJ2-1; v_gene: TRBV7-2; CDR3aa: CASSPGYWQFF; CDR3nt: TGTGCCAGCAGCCCCGGTTATTGGCAGTTCTTC
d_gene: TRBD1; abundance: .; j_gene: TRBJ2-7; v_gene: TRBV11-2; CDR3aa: CASSLDPGQGAVHF; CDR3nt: TGTGCCAGCAGCTTAGATCCCGGACAGGGTGCGGTGCACTTC
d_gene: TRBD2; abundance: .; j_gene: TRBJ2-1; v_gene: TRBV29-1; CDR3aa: CSVEPASGMSDEQFF; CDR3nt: TGCAGCGTTGAACCGGCTAGCGGGATGTCAGATGAGCAGTTCTTC
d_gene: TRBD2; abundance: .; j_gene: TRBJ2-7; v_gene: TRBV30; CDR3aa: CAWSVPGRAWEQYF; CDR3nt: TGTGCCTGGAGTGTACCGGGGAGGGCTTGGGAGCAGTACTTC
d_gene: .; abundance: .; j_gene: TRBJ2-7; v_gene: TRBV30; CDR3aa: CAWSAGQGYEQYF; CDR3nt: TGTGCCTGGAGTGCTGGGCAGGGGTACGAGCAGTACTTC
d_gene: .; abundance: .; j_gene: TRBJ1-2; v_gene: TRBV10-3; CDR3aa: CAISGNGDGIYGYTF; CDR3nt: TGTGCCATCAGTGGTAACGGGGACGGCATCTATGGCTACACCTTC
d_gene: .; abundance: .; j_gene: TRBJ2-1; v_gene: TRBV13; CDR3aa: CASSPRALEPYNEQFF; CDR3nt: TGTGCCAGCAGCCCCCGAGCGCTCGAACCATACAATGAGCAGTTCTTC
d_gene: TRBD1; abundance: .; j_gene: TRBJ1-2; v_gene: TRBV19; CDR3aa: CASKRTGHGYTF; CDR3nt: TGTGCCAGTAAGCGGACAGGGCATGGCTACACCTTC
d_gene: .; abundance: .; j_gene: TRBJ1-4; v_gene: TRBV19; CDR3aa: CASSISPLIGEKLFF; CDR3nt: TGTGCCAGTAGTATTTCCCCCCTAATCGGGGAAAAACTGTTTTTT
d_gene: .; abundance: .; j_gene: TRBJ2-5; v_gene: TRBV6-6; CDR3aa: CASNPLEVLSQETQYF; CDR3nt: TGTGCCAGCAACCCACTAGAGGTCCTGTCCCAAGAGACCCAGTACTTC
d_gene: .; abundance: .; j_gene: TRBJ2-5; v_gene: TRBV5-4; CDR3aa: CASSLESTQETQYF; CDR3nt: TGTGCCAGCAGCTTGGAGTCTACCCAAGAGACCCAGTACTTC